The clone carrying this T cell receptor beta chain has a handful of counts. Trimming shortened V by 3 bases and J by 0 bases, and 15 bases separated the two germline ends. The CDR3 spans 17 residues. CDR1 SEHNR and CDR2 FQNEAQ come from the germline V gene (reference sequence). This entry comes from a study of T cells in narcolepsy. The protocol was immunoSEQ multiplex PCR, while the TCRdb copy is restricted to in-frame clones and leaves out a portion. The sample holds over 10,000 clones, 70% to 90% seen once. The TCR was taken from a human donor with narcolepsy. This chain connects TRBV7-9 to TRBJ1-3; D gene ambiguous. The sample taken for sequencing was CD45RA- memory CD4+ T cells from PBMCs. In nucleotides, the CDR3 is TGTGCCAGCAGCTTCCCTACTACGAAGTTCTCTGGAAACACCATATATTTT. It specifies CASSFPTTKFSGNTIYF.